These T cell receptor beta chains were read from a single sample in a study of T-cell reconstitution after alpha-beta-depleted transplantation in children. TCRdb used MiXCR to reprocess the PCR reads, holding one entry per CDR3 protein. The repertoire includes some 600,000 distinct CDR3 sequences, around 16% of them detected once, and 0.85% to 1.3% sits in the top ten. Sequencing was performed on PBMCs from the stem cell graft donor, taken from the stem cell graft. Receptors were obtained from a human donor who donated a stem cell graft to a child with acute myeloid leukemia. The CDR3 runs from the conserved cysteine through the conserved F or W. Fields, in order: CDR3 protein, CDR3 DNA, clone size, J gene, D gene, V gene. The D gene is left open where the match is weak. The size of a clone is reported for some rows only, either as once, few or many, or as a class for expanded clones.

CDR3 protein: CASSLRAAPGYEQYF; CDR3 DNA: TGTGCCAGCAGCTTACGGGCAGCCCCTGGATACGAGCAGTACTTC; clone size: -; J gene: TRBJ2-7; D gene: -; V gene: TRBV7-2
CDR3 protein: CSVVAGPKNIQYF; CDR3 DNA: TGCAGCGTTGTAGCAGGCCCCAAAAACATTCAGTACTTC; clone size: -; J gene: TRBJ2-4; D gene: -; V gene: TRBV29-1
CDR3 protein: CASSVEDGATNEKLFF; CDR3 DNA: TGTGCCAGCAGCGTAGAGGACGGTGCAACTAATGAAAAACTGTTTTTT; clone size: few; J gene: TRBJ1-4; D gene: -; V gene: TRBV9
CDR3 protein: CSADDWGNQPQHF; CDR3 DNA: TGCAGTGCTGACGACTGGGGCAATCAGCCCCAGCATTTT; clone size: few; J gene: TRBJ1-5; D gene: -; V gene: TRBV20-1
CDR3 protein: CASSHRTPLAADTQYF; CDR3 DNA: TGCGCCAGCAGTCATCGCACGCCCTTAGCCGCAGATACGCAGTATTTT; clone size: -; J gene: TRBJ2-3; D gene: -; V gene: TRBV23-1
CDR3 protein: CASSLWAGVYDEQFF; CDR3 DNA: TGCGCCAGCAGCCTGTGGGCAGGGGTCTACGATGAGCAGTTCTTC; clone size: -; J gene: TRBJ2-1; D gene: -; V gene: TRBV5-1
CDR3 protein: CSASTGLSTDTQYF; CDR3 DNA: TGCAGTGCTAGCACAGGACTAAGCACAGATACGCAGTATTTT; clone size: many; J gene: TRBJ2-3; D gene: -; V gene: TRBV20-1
CDR3 protein: CASSLRLSGSTEAFF; CDR3 DNA: TGCGCCAGCAGCTTGCGTCTCAGCGGGTCAACTGAAGCTTTCTTT; clone size: many; J gene: TRBJ1-1; D gene: -; V gene: TRBV5-1
CDR3 protein: CASSLAETGNTEAFF; CDR3 DNA: TGTGCCAGCAGTTTAGCCGAGACGGGGAACACTGAAGCTTTCTTT; clone size: -; J gene: TRBJ1-1; D gene: -; V gene: TRBV12-3/TRBV12-4
CDR3 protein: CASSSDSGGTLGNTEAFF; CDR3 DNA: TGTGCCAGCAGCTCAGACTCAGGGGGCACGTTGGGGAACACTGAAGCTTTCTTT; clone size: -; J gene: TRBJ1-1; D gene: TRBD1; V gene: TRBV11-2
CDR3 protein: CASSFLSGGRTDTQYF; CDR3 DNA: TGTGCCAGCAGCTTTTTGTCGGGGGGGCGCACAGATACGCAGTATTTT; clone size: many; J gene: TRBJ2-3; D gene: TRBD2; V gene: TRBV7-2
CDR3 protein: CASSFDTQETQYF; CDR3 DNA: TGTGCCAGCAGTTTTGACACCCAAGAGACCCAGTACTTC; clone size: few; J gene: TRBJ2-5; D gene: -; V gene: TRBV12-3/TRBV12-4
CDR3 protein: CASSLEGKDEQYF; CDR3 DNA: TGTGCCAGCAGTTTGGAGGGTAAAGACGAGCAGTACTTC; clone size: few; J gene: TRBJ2-7; D gene: -; V gene: TRBV12-3/TRBV12-4
CDR3 protein: CSANPRDYGYTF; CDR3 DNA: TGCAGTGCTAATCCTCGGGACTATGGCTACACCTTC; clone size: -; J gene: TRBJ1-2; D gene: -; V gene: TRBV20-1
CDR3 protein: CASSLSGGDSYNEQFF; CDR3 DNA: TGTGCCAGCAGCTTAAGTGGGGGCGATTCCTACAATGAGCAGTTCTTC; clone size: few; J gene: TRBJ2-1; D gene: -; V gene: TRBV7-3
CDR3 protein: CASSYRREDTEAFF; CDR3 DNA: TGTGCCAGCAGTTACCGGAGGGAGGACACTGAAGCTTTCTTT; clone size: -; J gene: TRBJ1-1; D gene: -; V gene: TRBV6-2/TRBV6-3
CDR3 protein: CSATGQGATYEQYF; CDR3 DNA: TGCAGTGCTACGGGACAGGGGGCGACCTACGAGCAGTACTTC; clone size: many; J gene: TRBJ2-7; D gene: TRBD1; V gene: TRBV20-1
CDR3 protein: CASSFDLNQPQHF; CDR3 DNA: TGTGCCAGCAGCTTTGACCTAAATCAGCCCCAGCATTTT; clone size: few; J gene: TRBJ1-5; D gene: -; V gene: TRBV7-2
CDR3 protein: CASSQVGTGMNTEAFF; CDR3 DNA: TGTGCCAGCAGCCAAGTAGGGACGGGAATGAACACTGAAGCTTTCTTT; clone size: -; J gene: TRBJ1-1; D gene: -; V gene: TRBV3-1
CDR3 protein: CSVGPRDLGSDTQYF; CDR3 DNA: TGCAGCGTTGGCCCCCGGGACTTGGGATCAGATACGCAGTATTTT; clone size: many; J gene: TRBJ2-3; D gene: -; V gene: TRBV29-1
CDR3 protein: CASSVAPEWWETQYF; CDR3 DNA: TGTGCCAGCAGCGTAGCCCCCGAGTGGTGGGAGACCCAGTACTTC; clone size: -; J gene: TRBJ2-5; D gene: -; V gene: TRBV9
CDR3 protein: CSAPRAGGGFFGELFF; CDR3 DNA: TGCAGTGCCCCGCGGGCGGGGGGCGGTTTTTTCGGGGAGCTGTTTTTT; clone size: few; J gene: TRBJ2-2; D gene: TRBD2; V gene: TRBV20-1
CDR3 protein: CASSFEGKRSYEQYF; CDR3 DNA: TGTGCCAGCAGCTTCGAGGGGAAACGCTCCTACGAGCAGTACTTC; clone size: -; J gene: TRBJ2-7; D gene: -; V gene: TRBV7-8
CDR3 protein: CASSLFTSGGEEFF; CDR3 DNA: TGTGCCAGCAGCTTGTTTACTAGCGGGGGGGAGGAGTTCTTC; clone size: many; J gene: TRBJ2-1; D gene: TRBD2; V gene: TRBV5-5
CDR3 protein: CSVVQGLEADTQYF; CDR3 DNA: TGCAGCGTTGTCCAGGGCCTAGAGGCAGATACGCAGTATTTT; clone size: many; J gene: TRBJ2-3; D gene: -; V gene: TRBV29-1